These 30 T cell receptor beta chains were all obtained from the same sample, sequenced in a study of blood T cell repertoires in COVID-19. The assay was immunoSEQ multiplex PCR, and TCRdb's table has in-frame clones only and misses some. The sample comprises approximately 200,000 clones, around 80% of which are singletons, and about 1.7% rests with the top ten. The source material was PBMCs or T cells enriched from blood (not recorded which). These receptors came from a man aged 60 to 75 who had recovered from COVID-19.

This chain links TRBV18 with TRBJ1-1; possible D gene TRBD1, 6 bases. This CDR3 has 13 amino acids. V lost 5 bases, J lost 1 base, and 8 bases lay in between. The germline gives CDR1 KGHSH, CDR2 LQKENI. The CDR3 DNA follows: TGTGCCAGCTCAGAGGGACAGAACACTGAAGCTTTCTTT. Its protein is CASSEGQNTEAFF.

This chain connects TRBV2 to TRBJ2-2; D might be TRBD1 (6 bases). The V and J ends lost 4 bases and 8 bases respectively, with 14 bases between them. Germline V gene sequence: CDR1 SNHLY, CDR2 FYNNEI. CDR3 size: 14 residues. CDR3 DNA sequence: TGTGCCAGCAGTGTTGGGGGCGCGGTGGGGGAGCTGTTTTTT. Its translation: CASSVGGAVGELFF.

The chain carries TRBV7-8 and TRBJ2-7; 8 positions match TRBD1. The CDR3 has 15 residues. The germline V gene encodes CDR1 SGHVS and CDR2 FQNEAQ. Losses at the gene ends were 3 bases for V and 3 bases for J; bases not matched to a gene: 7. The CDR3, as DNA: TGTGCCAGCAGCTTGTTCTCGGGACAGGACTACGAGCAGTACTTC. Protein: CASSLFSGQDYEQYF.

This clone was counted a few times. The CDR3 DNA reads TGTGCCACCAGCAACGGACTAGCGGGGGGGTACAATGAGCAGTTCTTC. This sequence encodes CATSNGLAGGYNEQFF. The chain recombines TRBV15 with TRBJ2-1; 15 nucleotides agree with TRBD2. This CDR3 has 16 residues. Germline V gene lookup returns CDR1 LNHNV and CDR2 YYDKDF (reference sequence). The V and J ends lost 4 bases and 4 bases, in that order; junction bases with no gene match: 2.

To note about this clone: The same CDR3 also results from other DNA sequences found in this sample. This chain links TRBV5-1 with TRBJ2-7; TRBD2 aligns across 8 bases. Trimming cost V 0 bases and J 6 bases; bases outside gene matches: 5. The CDR3 is 14 amino acids. CDR1 is SGHRS, CDR2 YFSETQ, per germline. CDR3 sequence reads: CASSLAPGGTEQYF. The CDR3 region has the DNA TGCGCCAGCAGCTTGGCTCCGGGAGGGACCGAGCAGTACTTC. Based on the CDR3 plus reference TRBV5-1 and TRBJ2-7, the full variable domain is KAGVTQTPRYLIKTRGQQVTLSCSPISGHRSVSWYQQTPGQGLQFLFEYFSETQRNKGNFPGRFSGRQFSNSRSEMNVSTLELGDSALYLCASSLAPGGTEQYFGPGTRLTVT.

This chain joins TRBV11-1 and TRBJ2-5; the match to TRBD1 covers 10 bases. After removal of 3 bases from V and 5 bases from J, the junction contained 6 bases not matched to a gene. There are 15 residues in the CDR3. Germline CDR1 and CDR2: SGHAT and FQDESV (reference sequence). CDR3 bases: TGTGCCAGCAGCTTTGGGACAGGGGCTGGCGAGACCCAGTACTTC. It is translated as CASSFGTGAGETQYF.

The chain recombines TRBV6-5 with TRBJ1-1; D might be TRBD1 (5 bases). This CDR3 contains 13 residues. Trimming took 9 bases from V and 6 from J, leaving 17 bases between them. The germline V gene encodes CDR1 MNHEY and CDR2 SVGAGI. CDR3 amino acids: CASKREGRPEAFF. DNA for the CDR3: TGTGCCAGTAAGAGGGAGGGGAGGCCTGAAGCTTTCTTT.

This chain joins TRBV5-1 and TRBJ2-1; 7 positions agree with TRBD1. CDR1 SGHRS and CDR2 YFSETQ come from the germline V gene. The CDR3 runs 16 residues. The V and J ends lost 0 bases and 2 bases, in that order; junction bases with no gene match: 5. This CDR3 reads CASSLARGRAYNEQFF. CDR3 DNA sequence: TGCGCCAGCAGCTTGGCAAGGGGGCGGGCCTACAATGAGCAGTTCTTC. Together with reference TRBV5-1 and TRBJ2-1, the CDR3 gives the full variable domain: KAGVTQTPRYLIKTRGQQVTLSCSPISGHRSVSWYQQTPGQGLQFLFEYFSETQRNKGNFPGRFSGRQFSNSRSEMNVSTLELGDSALYLCASSLARGRAYNEQFFGPGTRLTVL.

The rearrangement uses TRBV6-2 or TRBV6-3 and TRBJ2-3, with 9 bases fitting TRBD1. J lost 3 bases, V lost 2 bases, and 12 bases had no gene match. CDR1 and CDR2 (germline): MNHEY, SVGEGT. This CDR3 is built from 18 residues. The CDR3 nucleotides read TGTGCCAGCAGTTACCCCAATCGACAGGGGGTCGTGACAGATACGCAGTATTTT. Protein sequence: CASSYPNRQGVVTDTQYF.

The chain carries TRBV11-3 and TRBJ1-5; no reliable D call. The V gene's germline CDR1 is SGHNT and CDR2 YENEEA. Trimming shortened V by 1 base and J by 4 bases, and 5 bases separated the two germline ends. The CDR3 covers 13 residues. The CDR3 protein is CASSLGLNQPQHF. CDR3 coding DNA: TGTGCCAGCAGCTTAGGACTTAATCAGCCCCAGCATTTT.

The J gene is TRBJ2-7, the V gene TRBV5-1; 13 bases fit TRBD2. V gave up 1 base and J gave up 0 bases; unmatched junction bases: 7. Germline V gene lookup returns CDR1 SGHRS and CDR2 YFSETQ. The CDR3 sequence is 18 residues long. DNA for the CDR3: TGCGCCAGCAGCTTGAGGACTAGCGGGGGCACGACCTCCTACGAGCAGTACTTC. This translates into CASSLRTSGGTTSYEQYF.

The rearrangement joins TRBV6-5 to TRBJ1-3; D perhaps matches TRBD1 (5 bases). Between the trimmed V and J ends, which lost 0 bases and 3 bases, there was a span of 9 bases. The CDR3 covers 15 residues. Germline V gives CDR1 MNHEY, CDR2 SVGAGI. The CDR3, as DNA: TGTGCCAGCAGTTACTCCCAGGGCGGTGGAAACACCATATATTTT. It yields the protein CASSYSQGGGNTIYF.

As DNA, the CDR3 is TGTGCCACCAGCAGCCCCGGGACAGCCCAAGGATTTACCGGGGAGCTGTTTTTT. This sequence encodes CATSSPGTAQGFTGELFF. The rearrangement uses TRBV15 and TRBJ2-2, with TRBD1 matching over 7 bases. Trimming removed 3 bases from V and 5 bases from J; junction bases left unmatched: 15. The CDR3 contains 18 residues. Germline-derived CDR1 and CDR2 are LNHNV and YYDKDF (reference sequence).

The gene calls are TRBV11-3 and TRBJ2-2; 12 bases map to TRBD2. The CDR3 loop spans 14 amino acids. Germline V CDR1 and CDR2: SGHNT, YENEEA. The junction had 1 base not matched to a gene; V was cut back by 3 bases and J by 8 bases. CDR3 sequence reads: CASSFGTSGGELFF. The CDR3 bases are TGTGCCAGCAGCTTTGGGACTAGCGGGGGGGAGCTGTTTTTT.

The V call is TRBV11-2, the J call TRBJ2-7; possible D gene TRBD1, 5 bases. The V and J ends lost 5 bases and 4 bases respectively, with 12 bases between them. Germline V gene lookup returns CDR1 SGHAT and CDR2 FQNNGV. The CDR3 has 13 residues. CDR3 sequence (DNA): TGTGCCAGCAGCAAGGACACTCAATACGAGCAGTACTTC. It encodes CASSKDTQYEQYF.

The chain recombines TRBV7-2 with TRBJ2-1; 8 bases are shared with TRBD2. CDR3 length: 15 amino acids. Germline CDR1 and CDR2: SGHTA and FQGNSA. J lost 8 bases, V lost 5 bases, and 11 bases had no gene match. DNA of the CDR3: TGTGCCAGCAGCCTTGTCTCGGGGGGGCCCGATGAGCAGTTCTTC. Residues: CASSLVSGGPDEQFF.

With respect to this clone: The junction does not match germline at one end; this may be a read error. This chain joins TRBV18 and TRBJ1-2, with a tentative D call TRBD1 (6 bases). The CDR3 runs to 10 residues. The germline V gene encodes CDR1 KGHSH and CDR2 LQKENI. CDR3 DNA: TGTGCCAGCTCAAGCCAGGGGCGCCTCTTC. Translation gives CASSSQGRLF.

V gene TRBV5-1 combines with J gene TRBJ2-3; 15 bases are shared with TRBD2. V was clipped by 0 bases and J by 0 bases; unmatched bases: 2. The germline V gene encodes CDR1 SGHRS and CDR2 YFSETQ. This CDR3 is built from 18 residues. The CDR3 DNA reads as TGCGCCAGCAGCTTGGGGACTAGCGGGGGGGCTAGCACAGATACGCAGTATTTT. This translates into CASSLGTSGGASTDTQYF.

J is TRBJ1-3 and V is TRBV11-3; D unclear. CDR3 length: 17 residues. V was trimmed by 5 bases and J by 2 bases, leaving 19 bases between them. The germline CDR1 and CDR2 sequences are SGHNT and YENEEA. Here the CDR3 DNA reads TGTGCCAGCAGCCACGTCCGGGGTCCCAATACTGGAAACACCATATATTTT. It yields the protein CASSHVRGPNTGNTIYF.

This chain connects TRBV12-3 or TRBV12-4 to TRBJ1-5; D remains ambiguous. The CDR3 loop spans 12 amino acids. With 7 bases removed from V and 3 bases from J, the gap between germline ends came to 7 bases. This chain's CDR3 is CASTRNNQPQHF. CDR3 DNA sequence: TGTGCCAGCACGCGGAACAATCAGCCCCAGCATTTT.

This rearrangement joins TRBV24-1 to TRBJ2-5; a possible D gene is TRBD1 (5 bases). The ends were cut back, 3 bases at V and 5 bases at J, with 21 bases in the middle. Germline V gives CDR1 KGHDR, CDR2 SFDVKD. The length of the CDR3 is 17 residues. The CDR3 is CATSDRVPRREKETQYF. The CDR3 region has the DNA TGTGCCACCAGTGATAGGGTCCCCCGCAGGGAAAAGGAGACCCAGTACTTC.

This chain joins TRBV12-3 or TRBV12-4 and TRBJ1-2; 7 nucleotides agree with TRBD1. This CDR3 contains 12 residues. After removal of 4 bases from V and 4 bases from J, the junction contained 0 bases not matched to a gene. This CDR3 reads CASSWTGYGYTF. CDR3 nucleotides: TGTGCCAGCAGTTGGACAGGCTATGGCTACACCTTC.

The chain employs TRBV19 and TRBJ1-5; a possible D gene is TRBD1 (6 bases). V gave up 0 bases and J gave up 5 bases, with 17 bases separating them. The CDR3 is 17 residues long. The V gene's germline CDR1 is LNHDA and CDR2 SQIVND (reference sequence). The CDR3 spells CASSIDFYRARYQPQHF. CDR3 sequence (DNA): TGTGCCAGTAGTATAGATTTCTACAGGGCCCGCTATCAGCCCCAGCATTTT.

This rearrangement joins TRBV7-2 to TRBJ1-6, with 12 positions matching TRBD1. This CDR3 region has 18 residues. V lost 5 bases and J lost 4; bases outside the gene matches: 9. Looked up from germline, CDR1 is SGHTA and CDR2 is FQGNSA. CDR3 in DNA: TGTGCCAGCAGCCGTTGGGACAGGGGGCAAGGGTATAATTCACCCCTCCACTTT. Its protein product is CASSRWDRGQGYNSPLHF.

The chain couples TRBV2 to TRBJ1-4; 8 bases line up with TRBD1. The CDR3 is 15 residues long. The germline CDR1 and CDR2 sequences are SNHLY and FYNNEI. J lost 4 bases, V lost 4 bases, and 5 bases had no gene match. CDR3 in amino acids: CASSVDRDDNEKLFF. CDR3 bases: TGTGCCAGCAGTGTGGACAGGGACGATAATGAAAAACTGTTTTTT.

V gene TRBV7-2 combines with J gene TRBJ1-2; perhaps TRBD1 as D (5 bases). The CDR3 loop spans 15 amino acids. Germline V CDR1 and CDR2: SGHTA, FQGNSA. Between the trimmed V and J ends, which lost 0 bases and 3 bases, there was a span of 11 bases. CDR3 DNA: TGTGCCAGCAGCTTAGCGGGGCCTGGGGACTATGGCTACACCTTC. Its protein is CASSLAGPGDYGYTF.

Details on this clone: The sample carries other DNA sequences with the same CDR3. This rearrangement joins TRBV6-5 to TRBJ2-7; 9 positions match TRBD1. V gave up 6 bases and J gave up 0 bases; unmatched junction bases: 3. Germline lookup yields CDR1 MNHEY and CDR2 SVGAGI. The CDR3 consists of 14 residues. CDR3 sequence (DNA): TGTGCCAGCAGGGGGACAGGGACCTCCTACGAGCAGTACTTC. Translation: CASRGTGTSYEQYF.

This sequence joins TRBV2 and TRBJ1-2; 10 bases match TRBD1. The J segment lost 3 bases and the V segment lost 7 bases, leaving 5 bases of the junction unmatched. CDR1 and CDR2 from the germline V gene are SNHLY and FYNNEI. This CDR3 has 14 amino acids. The CDR3 sequence: CASTRDRGDYGYTF. In DNA form, the CDR3 reads TGTGCCAGCACCCGGGACAGGGGAGACTATGGCTACACCTTC.

The chain combines TRBV9 with TRBJ2-5, with a tentative D call TRBD1 (5 bases). The CDR3 is made up of 15 amino acids. The V end lost 3 bases, the J end lost 5 bases, and 17 bases lay between the germline ends. The germline V gene has CDR1 SGDLS and CDR2 YYNGEE. CDR3 sequence reads: CASSASQGPRETQYF. The CDR3 nucleotides are TGTGCCAGCAGCGCGAGCCAGGGCCCTCGGGAGACCCAGTACTTC.

V gene TRBV11-2 combines with J gene TRBJ1-1, with D unclear. V dropped 6 bases and J dropped 4 bases, with 6 bases sitting between them. There are 11 residues in the CDR3. Germline V gene data show CDR1 as SGHAT and CDR2 as FQNNGV. CDR3 in amino acids: CASSSGTEAFF. Here the CDR3 DNA reads TGTGCCAGCAGTTCAGGCACTGAAGCTTTCTTT.